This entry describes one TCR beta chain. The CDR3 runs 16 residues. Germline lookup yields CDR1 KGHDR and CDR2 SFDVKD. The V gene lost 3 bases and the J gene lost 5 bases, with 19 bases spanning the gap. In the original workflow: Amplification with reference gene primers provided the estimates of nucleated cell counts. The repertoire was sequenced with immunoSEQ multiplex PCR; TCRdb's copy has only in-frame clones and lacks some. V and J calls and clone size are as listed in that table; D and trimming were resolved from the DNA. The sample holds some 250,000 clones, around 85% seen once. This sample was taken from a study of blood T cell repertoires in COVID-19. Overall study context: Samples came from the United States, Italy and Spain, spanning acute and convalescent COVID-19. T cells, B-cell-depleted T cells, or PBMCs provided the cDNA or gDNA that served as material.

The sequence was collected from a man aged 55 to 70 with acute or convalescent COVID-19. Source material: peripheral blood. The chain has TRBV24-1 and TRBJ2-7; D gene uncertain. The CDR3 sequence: CATSDPQDKAVDEQYF. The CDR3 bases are TGTGCCACCAGTGATCCCCAAGACAAGGCTGTGGACGAGCAGTACTTC.